Shown below are 31 T cell receptor beta chains from a single sample sequenced in a study of prognosis after radiotherapy for stage I lung cancer. TCR beta CDR3 was amplified from genomic DNA by two-round multiplex PCR. The first PCR round targeted every TRBV and TRBJ gene with specific primers. TCRdb re-called the multiplex PCR reads through MiXCR, storing one row per CDR3 protein. The repertoire holds 10,000 to 15,000 distinct CDR3 sequences, with approximately 40% as singletons. The input for sequencing was PBMCs, taken before or after stereotactic body radiation therapy (not recorded which). Every receptor here comes from a donor over 45 with non-small cell lung cancer.

Of note for this clonotype: This may come from a read error, since a much larger clone is one base off. The genes are TRBV11-2 and TRBJ2-3; 7 bases fit TRBD1. CDR1 and CDR2 (germline): SGHAT, FQNNGV. The CDR3 length is 16 residues. The CDR3: CASSSPTGTVTNTQYF. CDR3 bases: TGTGCCAGCAGCTCACCGACAGGGACCGTCACAAATACGCAGTATTTT.

J is TRBJ2-4 and V is TRBV28, with D unclear. Trimming took 7 bases from V and 6 from J, leaving 19 bases between them. This CDR3 has 15 amino acids. The germline V gene has CDR1 MDHEN and CDR2 SYDVKM. The CDR3 loop is CASTSNRVGPNIQYF. CDR3 DNA: TGTGCCAGCACATCCAACCGGGTAGGACCAAACATTCAGTACTTC.

This clonotype has at least ten counts. The rearrangement links TRBV20-1 to TRBJ2-1, with 9 bases that match TRBD2. This CDR3 region has 14 residues. Germline values: CDR1 DFQATT, CDR2 SNEGSKA (reference sequence). V shed 1 base and J 5 bases; nucleotides not matched to a gene: 3. CDR3 amino acids: CSARVAGGDNEQFF. The CDR3 DNA is TGCAGTGCTAGAGTGGCGGGGGGGGACAATGAGCAGTTCTTC.

The sample holds many counts of this clonotype. The gene calls are TRBV7-2 and TRBJ2-7; 9 nucleotides agree with TRBD2. CDR3 size: 15 residues. CDR1 and CDR2 (germline): SGHTA, FQGNSA. V trimming: 4 bases; J trimming: 1 base; junction bases outside the gene matches: 5. CDR3 coding DNA: TGTGCCAGCAGCTCTAAAGCGGGAGGTTCCTACGAGCAGTACTTC. This gives the protein CASSSKAGGSYEQYF. The full variable domain, its missing parts supplied by reference TRBV7-2 and TRBJ2-7, is GAGVSQSPSNKVTEKGKDVELRCDPISGHTALYWYRQSLGQGLEFLIYFQGNSAPDKSGLPSDRFSAERTGGSVSTLTIQRTQQEDSAVYLCASSSKAGGSYEQYFGPGTRLTVT.

This clonotype was seen only once. This chain joins TRBV11-1 and TRBJ1-1; D is unclear. This CDR3 spans 14 amino acids. V lost 2 bases to trimming and J lost 3 bases, with 10 bases between them. CDR1 is SGHAT and CDR2 is FQDESV in the germline V gene (reference sequence). The CDR3 here is CASSLRVIDTEAFF. DNA of the CDR3: TGTGCCAGCAGCTTAAGGGTGATTGACACTGAAGCTTTCTTT.

Many counts were recorded for this clonotype. The gene calls are TRBV20-1 and TRBJ1-1, with D maybe TRBD1 (6 bases). The length of the CDR3 is 14 residues. Trimming took off 3 bases at V and 8 bases at J, with 19 bases between the two ends. Germline loops: CDR1 DFQATT, CDR2 SNEGSKA (reference sequence). CDR3 DNA sequence: TGCAGTGCTAGGGCCACAGGGAGGGGGGGGGAAGCTTTCTTT. It specifies CSARATGRGGEAFF.

This clonotype was seen repeatedly, ten times or more. The chain couples TRBV7-2 to TRBJ1-3; D gene ambiguous. Germline assignment: CDR1 SGHTA and CDR2 FQGNSA. The V gene lost 1 base and the J gene lost 0 bases, with 7 bases spanning the gap. The CDR3 contains 15 residues. As DNA, the CDR3 is TGTGCCAGCAGCTTAGATCTGTTCTCTGGAAACACCATATATTTT. Its translation is CASSLDLFSGNTIYF.

This clonotype was seen repeatedly, ten times or more. The chain joins TRBV4-3 to TRBJ2-2; D is ambiguous. Germline CDR1 reads LGHNA; CDR2 reads YSLEER. V gave up 0 bases and J gave up 6 bases, with 8 bases separating them. The length of the CDR3 is 14 residues. CDR3 DNA sequence: TGCGCCAGCAGCCAAGAATATTATGCCGGGGAGCTGTTTTTT. Encoded protein: CASSQEYYAGELFF.

In regard to this clonotype: Just one base apart from a much larger clone, this may be a read error. This chain joins TRBV6-2 or TRBV6-3 and TRBJ2-5; D remains unclear. This CDR3 has 13 residues. Germline V gene lookup returns CDR1 MNHEY and CDR2 SVGEGT. The ends were cut back, 6 bases at V and 4 bases at J, with 12 bases in the middle. For the CDR3, the DNA is TGTGCCAGCAGCATAACCTTGGGAGAGACCCAGTACTTC. Its protein product is CASSITLGETQYF.

At least ten counts were recorded for this clonotype. The rearrangement links TRBV20-1 to TRBJ2-3; 7 bases match TRBD1. The CDR3 runs 13 residues. Germline V CDR1 and CDR2: DFQATT, SNEGSKA (reference sequence). The trim removed 6 bases at V and 0 bases at J, leaving 3 bases unmatched. This CDR3 is CSARDRSTDTQYF. The CDR3 DNA follows: TGCAGTGCGAGGGACAGAAGCACAGATACGCAGTATTTT.

Concerning this clonotype: This could be a read error, since a much larger clone is one nucleotide away. V and J are TRBV11-3 and TRBJ2-7; possibly TRBD2 for D (6 bases). Trimming shortened V by 5 bases and J by 0 bases, and 11 bases separated the two germline ends. Germline V gene data show CDR1 as SGHNT and CDR2 as YENEEA. The CDR3 contains 14 residues. CDR3 residues: CASSLTGASYEQYF. For the CDR3, the DNA is TGTGCCAGCAGCCTGACGGGAGCCTCCTACGAGCAGTACTTC.

This clonotype has a count of ten or more. The CDR3 region is CSARGPVGTAEQFF. CDR3 in DNA: TGCAGTGCTAGAGGGCCCGTAGGGACGGCCGAGCAGTTCTTC. The chain employs TRBV20-1 and TRBJ2-1; D possibly uses TRBD1 or TRBD2 (5 bases each). Germline lookup yields CDR1 DFQATT and CDR2 SNEGSKA (reference sequence). The CDR3 length is 14 residues. V lost 1 base and J 10 bases, leaving 17 bases between the germline ends.

J is TRBJ1-5 and V is TRBV12-3 or TRBV12-4, with no clear D. Trimming removed 4 bases at V and 2 bases at J, with 9 bases between. This CDR3 contains 14 residues. The CDR3 coding sequence is TGTGCCAGCAGTTCGTGGGCCGGCAATCAGCCCCAGCATTTT. It is translated as CASSSWAGNQPQHF.

In DNA form, the CDR3 reads TGTGCCAGCAGTTTATGGTGTCCCCCTTTTTACAATGAGCAGTTCTTC. Translating it yields CASSLWCPPFYNEQFF. The chain uses TRBV6-2 or TRBV6-3 and TRBJ2-1, with D uncertain. The germline gives CDR1 MNHEY, CDR2 SVGEGT. The V end lost 4 bases, the J end lost 4 bases, and 17 bases lay between the germline ends. This CDR3 region has 16 residues.

This chain links TRBV7-9 with TRBJ1-1; D ambiguous. Trimming shortened V by 3 bases and J by 6 bases, and 8 bases separated the two germline ends. CDR1 SEHNR and CDR2 FQNEAQ come from the germline V gene (reference sequence). CDR3 size: 12 residues. CDR3 in DNA: TGTGCCAGCAGCTTGTCCCAAGCTGAAGCTTTCTTT. Amino acid sequence: CASSLSQAEAFF.

As concerns this clonotype: A read error is the likely source, as a far larger clone sits one nucleotide away. This chain links TRBV6-4 with TRBJ2-5; 12 bases match TRBD2. The V gene's germline CDR1 is MRHNA and CDR2 SNTAGT. Trimming cost V 4 bases and J 6 bases; bases outside gene matches: 6. The CDR3 is 15 amino acids. CDR3: CASSGGLAGGQTQYF. The CDR3 bases are TGTGCCAGCAGTGGGGGGCTAGCGGGAGGGCAGACCCAGTACTTC.

This clonotype was seen many times. The chain links TRBV20-1 to TRBJ2-7, with 10 bases lining up with TRBD2. CDR1 and CDR2 from the germline V gene are DFQATT and SNEGSKA (reference sequence). V lost 0 bases and J lost 3; bases outside the gene matches: 14. The CDR3 length is 18 residues. The DNA for the CDR3 is TGCAGTGCTAGAGACAGGGGACAACCGGGACTAGCGAGCTACGAGCAGTACTTC. Translation: CSARDRGQPGLASYEQYF.

The chain couples TRBV6-2 or TRBV6-3 to TRBJ1-2; D gene ambiguous. The CDR3 consists of 14 residues. Germline V gene sequence: CDR1 MNHEY, CDR2 SVGEGT. V was pared by 6 bases and J by 0 bases, with 11 bases between. The CDR3 spells CASSTSGANYGYTF. In nucleotides, the CDR3 is TGTGCCAGCAGCACGTCCGGGGCTAACTATGGCTACACCTTC.

This CDR3 reads CASSLGSSGGHEQFF. Written as DNA, the CDR3 is TGTGCCAGCAGCTTAGGCAGTAGCGGGGGCCATGAGCAGTTCTTC. This chain uses TRBV11-2 with TRBJ2-1; TRBD2 matches 9 bases. CDR1 is SGHAT and CDR2 is FQNNGV in the germline V gene. This CDR3 is 15 amino acids long. Trimming cost V 1 base and J 8 bases; bases outside gene matches: 6.

This clonotype has only one observation. The chain carries TRBV3-1 and TRBJ2-1; 7 bases agree with TRBD2. The CDR3 runs 15 residues. V lost 4 bases, J lost 9 bases, and 12 bases stayed unmatched. Germline V gene sequence: CDR1 LGHDT, CDR2 YNNKEL (reference sequence). CDR3 protein: CASSPAGLLSGEQFF. The CDR3 DNA reads TGTGCCAGCAGCCCGGCGGGACTACTTTCCGGTGAGCAGTTCTTC.

Note on this clonotype: This likely came from a read error, as a far larger clone is one base away. J is TRBJ2-7 and V is TRBV20-1, with TRBD2 identical over 7 bases. The trim removed 0 bases at V and 7 bases at J, leaving 12 bases unmatched. The germline CDR1 and CDR2 sequences are DFQATT and SNEGSKA (reference sequence). This CDR3 is built from 15 residues. This CDR3 reads CSAREIGRAGDEQYF. The DNA for the CDR3 is TGCAGTGCTAGAGAAATTGGCAGGGCGGGGGATGAGCAGTACTTC.

This clonotype was recorded only once. This likely traces to a read error, being one base from a far larger clone. CDR3 loop: CASSLNAGGYYDQYF. As DNA, the CDR3 is TGTGCCAGCAGCTTAAACGCGGGAGGATACTACGATCAGTACTTC. This rearrangement joins TRBV7-9 to TRBJ2-7; 8 bases map to TRBD2. CDR3 size: 15 residues. CDR1 SEHNR and CDR2 FQNEAQ come from the germline V gene (reference sequence).

This clonotype was observed many times. The chain uses TRBV18 and TRBJ2-3; 10 nucleotides line up with TRBD1. The V segment lost 3 bases and the J segment 8 bases; nucleotides outside the gene matches: 5. Germline loops: CDR1 KGHSH, CDR2 LQKENI. The CDR3 has 14 residues. The CDR3: CASSPRQGAGTQYF. Here the CDR3 DNA reads TGTGCCAGCTCACCGAGACAGGGGGCCGGTACGCAGTATTTT.

This clonotype has a count of ten or more. The CDR3 is CSALHGAGNTIYF. The CDR3 DNA reads as TGCAGTGCGTTACACGGCGCTGGAAACACCATATATTTT. This chain connects TRBV20-1 to TRBJ1-3; D gene ambiguous. Germline CDR1 DFQATT, CDR2 SNEGSKA (reference sequence). CDR3 length equals 13 residues. V was pared by 6 bases and J by 2 bases, with 11 bases between.

The chain joins TRBV28 to TRBJ1-3; TRBD1 is a possible D gene (6 bases). Germline assignment: CDR1 MDHEN and CDR2 SYDVKM. The CDR3 extends over 14 amino acids. Trimming left V 6 bases short and J 1 base short, with 10 bases between. In DNA, the CDR3 is TGTGCCAGCAGGGGGACATGGTCTGGAAACACCATATATTTT. Encoded protein: CASRGTWSGNTIYF.

This clonotype is labeled medium-sized. The V and J genes are TRBV5-1 and TRBJ1-2, with a tentative D call TRBD1 (6 bases). Germline V gives CDR1 SGHRS, CDR2 YFSETQ. The CDR3 spans 15 residues. Trimming removed 4 bases at V and 0 bases at J, with 13 bases between. The CDR3: CASSAQGTSNYGYTF. The DNA for the CDR3 is TGCGCCAGCAGCGCCCAGGGGACTTCTAACTATGGCTACACCTTC. Full variable domain (remainder filled in from reference TRBV5-1 and TRBJ1-2): KAGVTQTPRYLIKTRGQQVTLSCSPISGHRSVSWYQQTPGQGLQFLFEYFSETQRNKGNFPGRFSGRQFSNSRSEMNVSTLELGDSALYLCASSAQGTSNYGYTFGSGTRLTVV.

This clonotype was detected many times. The chain uses TRBV7-9 and TRBJ2-3; 9 bases agree with TRBD2. V shed 3 bases and J 1 base; nucleotides not matched to a gene: 2. The V gene's germline CDR1 is SEHNR and CDR2 FQNEAQ (reference sequence). CDR3 length equals 15 residues. CDR3 sequence reads: CASSFRLAGTDTQYF. In nucleotides, the CDR3 is TGTGCCAGCAGCTTTAGACTAGCGGGCACAGATACGCAGTATTTT.

This clonotype was recorded at least ten times. This CDR3 is CASSFLPLVSNVLTF. CDR3 in DNA: TGCGCCAGCAGCTTTTTGCCTCTGGTATCCAACGTCCTGACTTTC. The chain has TRBV5-1 and TRBJ2-6; D is uncertain. Trimming stripped 2 bases from V and 8 bases from J, with 14 bases between. CDR3 size: 15 residues. Germline V gene lookup returns CDR1 SGHRS and CDR2 YFSETQ.

The chain recombines TRBV5-1 with TRBJ2-1; the D is unclear. V gave up 0 bases and J gave up 7 bases, with 8 bases separating them. Germline values: CDR1 SGHRS, CDR2 YFSETQ. The CDR3 totals 13 residues. The CDR3 bases are TGCGCCAGCAGCTTGGCCCCTGAGAATGAGCAGTTCTTC. Translation gives CASSLAPENEQFF.

The chain recombines TRBV28 with TRBJ1-2; D uncertain. V dropped 6 bases and J dropped 6 bases, with 11 bases sitting between them. Germline V gives CDR1 MDHEN, CDR2 SYDVKM. The CDR3 runs to 12 residues. This CDR3 is CASSARVDGYTF. DNA for the CDR3: TGTGCCAGCAGCGCAAGGGTGGATGGCTACACCTTC.

This clonotype was detected ten times or more. The J gene is TRBJ2-1, the V gene TRBV6-5; D tentatively reads TRBD1 or TRBD2 (6 bases each). This CDR3 has 15 amino acids. V lost 0 bases to trimming and J lost 7 bases, with 13 bases between them. Per germline, CDR1 MNHEY and CDR2 SVGAGI. The CDR3 loop reads CASSYSHGGPNEQFF. CDR3 bases: TGTGCCAGCAGTTACTCCCACGGGGGCCCGAATGAGCAGTTCTTC.